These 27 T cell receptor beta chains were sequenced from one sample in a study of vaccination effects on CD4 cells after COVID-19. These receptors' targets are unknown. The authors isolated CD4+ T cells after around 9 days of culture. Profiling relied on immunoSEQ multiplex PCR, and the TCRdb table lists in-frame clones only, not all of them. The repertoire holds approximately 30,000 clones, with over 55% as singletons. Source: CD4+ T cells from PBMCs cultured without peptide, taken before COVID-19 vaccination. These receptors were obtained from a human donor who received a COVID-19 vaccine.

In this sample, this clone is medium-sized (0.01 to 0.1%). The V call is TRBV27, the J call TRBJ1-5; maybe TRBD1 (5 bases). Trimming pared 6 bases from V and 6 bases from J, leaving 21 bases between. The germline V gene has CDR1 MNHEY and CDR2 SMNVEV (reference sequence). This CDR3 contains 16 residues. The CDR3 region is CASRSDSEGFRQPQHF. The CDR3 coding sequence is TGTGCCAGCAGGTCCGACAGTGAAGGTTTTCGTCAGCCCCAGCATTTT.

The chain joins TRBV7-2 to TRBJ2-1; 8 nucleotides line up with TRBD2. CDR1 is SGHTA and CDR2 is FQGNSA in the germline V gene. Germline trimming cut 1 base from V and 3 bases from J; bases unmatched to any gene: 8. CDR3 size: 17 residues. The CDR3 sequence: CASSLDGRGGYYNEQFF. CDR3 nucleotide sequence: TGTGCCAGCAGCTTAGATGGTCGGGGGGGCTACTACAATGAGCAGTTCTTC.

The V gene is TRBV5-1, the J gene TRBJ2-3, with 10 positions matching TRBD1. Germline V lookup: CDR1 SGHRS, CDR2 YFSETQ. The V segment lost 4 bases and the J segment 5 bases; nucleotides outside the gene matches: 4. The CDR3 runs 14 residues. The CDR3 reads CASSLGTGVDTQYF. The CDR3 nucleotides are TGCGCCAGCAGCCTGGGGACAGGGGTAGATACGCAGTATTTT. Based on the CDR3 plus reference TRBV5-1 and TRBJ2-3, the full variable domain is KAGVTQTPRYLIKTRGQQVTLSCSPISGHRSVSWYQQTPGQGLQFLFEYFSETQRNKGNFPGRFSGRQFSNSRSEMNVSTLELGDSALYLCASSLGTGVDTQYFGPGTRLTVL.

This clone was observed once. As DNA, the CDR3 is TGTGCCAGCAGTTTTAGCAGGGGGAATAACTATGGCTACACCTTC. Its translation is CASSFSRGNNYGYTF. This chain links TRBV27 with TRBJ1-2, with 7 nucleotides matching TRBD1. The CDR3 is made up of 15 amino acids. The J segment lost 1 base and the V segment lost 3 bases, leaving 5 bases of the junction unmatched. The germline CDR1 and CDR2 sequences are MNHEY and SMNVEV (reference sequence).

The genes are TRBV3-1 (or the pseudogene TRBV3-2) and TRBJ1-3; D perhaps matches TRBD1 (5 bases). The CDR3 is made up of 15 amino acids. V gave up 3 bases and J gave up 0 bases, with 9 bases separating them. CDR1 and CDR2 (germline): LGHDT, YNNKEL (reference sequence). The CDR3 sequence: CASSQTTDSGNTIYF. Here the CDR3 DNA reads TGTGCCAGCAGCCAGACGACAGACTCTGGAAACACCATATATTTT.

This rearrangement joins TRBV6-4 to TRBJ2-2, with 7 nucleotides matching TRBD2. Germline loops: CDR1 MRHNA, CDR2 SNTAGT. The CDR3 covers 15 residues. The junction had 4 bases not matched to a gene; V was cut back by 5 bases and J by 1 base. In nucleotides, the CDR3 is TGTGCCAGCAGTTTCCTAGCGGAGAACACCGGGGAGCTGTTTTTT. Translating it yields CASSFLAENTGELFF.

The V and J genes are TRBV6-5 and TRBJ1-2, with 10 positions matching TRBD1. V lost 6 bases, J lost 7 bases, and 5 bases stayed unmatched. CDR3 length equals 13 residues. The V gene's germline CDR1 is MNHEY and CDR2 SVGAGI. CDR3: CASRTGGDGGYTF. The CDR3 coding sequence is TGTGCCAGCAGGACAGGGGGCGATGGTGGCTACACCTTC.

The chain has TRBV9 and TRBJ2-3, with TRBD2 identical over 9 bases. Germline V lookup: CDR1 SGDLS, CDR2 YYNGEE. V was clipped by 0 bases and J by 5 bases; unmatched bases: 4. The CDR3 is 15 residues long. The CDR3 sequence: CASSVEAGGRDTQYF. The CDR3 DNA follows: TGTGCCAGCAGCGTAGAAGCGGGGGGTAGAGATACGCAGTATTTT.

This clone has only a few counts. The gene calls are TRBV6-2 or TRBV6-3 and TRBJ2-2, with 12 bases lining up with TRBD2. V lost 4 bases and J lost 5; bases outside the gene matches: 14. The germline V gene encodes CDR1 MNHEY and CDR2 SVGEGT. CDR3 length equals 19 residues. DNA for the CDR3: TGTGCCAGCAGTTTGGCCCGGACTAGCGGGGCAGGCGGGACCGGGGAGCTGTTTTTT. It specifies CASSLARTSGAGGTGELFF.

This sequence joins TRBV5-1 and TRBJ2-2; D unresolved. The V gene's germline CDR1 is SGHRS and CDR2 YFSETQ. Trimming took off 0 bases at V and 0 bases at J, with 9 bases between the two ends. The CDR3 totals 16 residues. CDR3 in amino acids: CASSLDVGANTGELFF. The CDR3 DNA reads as TGCGCCAGCAGCTTGGACGTAGGAGCGAACACCGGGGAGCTGTTTTTT.

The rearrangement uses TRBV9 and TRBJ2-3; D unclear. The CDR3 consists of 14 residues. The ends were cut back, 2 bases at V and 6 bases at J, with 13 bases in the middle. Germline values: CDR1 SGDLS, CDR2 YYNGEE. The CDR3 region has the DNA TGTGCCAGCAGCGTTTTGGGTAGCCTGGATACGCAGTATTTT. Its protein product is CASSVLGSLDTQYF.

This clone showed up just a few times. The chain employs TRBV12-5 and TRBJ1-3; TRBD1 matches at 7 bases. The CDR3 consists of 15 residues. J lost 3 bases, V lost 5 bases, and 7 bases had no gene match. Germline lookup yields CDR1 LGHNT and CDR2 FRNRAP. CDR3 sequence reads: CASGRTGPDGNTIYF. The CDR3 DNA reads TGTGCTAGTGGTCGGACAGGTCCGGATGGAAACACCATATATTTT.

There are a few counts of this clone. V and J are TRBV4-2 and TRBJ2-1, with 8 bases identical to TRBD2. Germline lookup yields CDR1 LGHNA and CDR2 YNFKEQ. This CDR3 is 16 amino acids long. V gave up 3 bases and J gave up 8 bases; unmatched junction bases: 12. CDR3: CASSQNPGLDADEQFF. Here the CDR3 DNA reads TGTGCCAGCAGCCAGAACCCGGGACTAGACGCCGATGAGCAGTTCTTC.

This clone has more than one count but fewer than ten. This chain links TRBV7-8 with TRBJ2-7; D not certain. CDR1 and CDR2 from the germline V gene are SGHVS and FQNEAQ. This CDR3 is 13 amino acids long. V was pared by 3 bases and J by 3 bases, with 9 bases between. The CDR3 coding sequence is TGTGCCAGCAGCTTCCTGGATTACTACGAGCAGTACTTC. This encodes CASSFLDYYEQYF.

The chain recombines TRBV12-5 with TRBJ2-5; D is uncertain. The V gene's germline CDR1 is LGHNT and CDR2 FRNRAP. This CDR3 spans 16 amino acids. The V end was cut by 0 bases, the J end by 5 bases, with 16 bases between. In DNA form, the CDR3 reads TGTGCTAGTGGTTTGGTACTCGTTCCCCCTCCGGAGACCCAGTACTTC. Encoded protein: CASGLVLVPPPETQYF. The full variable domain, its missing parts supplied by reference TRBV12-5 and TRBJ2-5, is DARVTQTPRHKVTEMGQEVTMRCQPILGHNTVFWYRQTMMQGLELLAYFRNRAPLDDSGMPKDRFSAEMPDATLATLKIQPSEPRDSAVYFCASGLVLVPPPETQYFGPGTRLLVL.

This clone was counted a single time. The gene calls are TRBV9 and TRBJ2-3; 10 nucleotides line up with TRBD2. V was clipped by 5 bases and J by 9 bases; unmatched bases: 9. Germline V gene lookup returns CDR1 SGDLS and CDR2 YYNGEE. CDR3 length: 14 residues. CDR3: CASSKAGGPGTQYF. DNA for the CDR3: TGTGCCAGCAGTAAAGCGGGAGGGCCGGGGACGCAGTATTTT.

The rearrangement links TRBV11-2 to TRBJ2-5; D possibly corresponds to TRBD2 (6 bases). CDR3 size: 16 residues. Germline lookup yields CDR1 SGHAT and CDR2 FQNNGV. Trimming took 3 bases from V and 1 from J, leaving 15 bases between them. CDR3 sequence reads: CASSLGGPGRQETQYF. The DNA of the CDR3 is TGTGCCAGCAGCTTGGGGGGACCGGGACGCCAAGAGACCCAGTACTTC.

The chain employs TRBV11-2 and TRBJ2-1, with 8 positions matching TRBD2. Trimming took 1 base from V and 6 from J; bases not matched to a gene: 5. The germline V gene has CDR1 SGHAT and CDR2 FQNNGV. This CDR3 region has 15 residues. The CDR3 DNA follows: TGTGCCAGCAGCTTAGGAGCGGGAGCGGTCAATGAGCAGTTCTTC. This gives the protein CASSLGAGAVNEQFF.

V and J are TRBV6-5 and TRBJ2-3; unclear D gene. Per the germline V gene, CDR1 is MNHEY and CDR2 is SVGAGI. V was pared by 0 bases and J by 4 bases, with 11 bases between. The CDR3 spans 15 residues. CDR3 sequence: CASSYSGKLADTQYF. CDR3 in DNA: TGTGCCAGCAGTTACTCTGGGAAACTTGCAGATACGCAGTATTTT.

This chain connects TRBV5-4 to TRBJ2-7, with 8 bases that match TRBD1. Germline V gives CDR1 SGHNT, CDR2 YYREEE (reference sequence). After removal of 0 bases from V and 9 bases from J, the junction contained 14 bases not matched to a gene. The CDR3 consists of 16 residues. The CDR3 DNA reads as TGTGCCAGCAGCTTGGGGGGGACAGGAAGTTACGAAGGGCAGTACTTC. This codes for CASSLGGTGSYEGQYF.

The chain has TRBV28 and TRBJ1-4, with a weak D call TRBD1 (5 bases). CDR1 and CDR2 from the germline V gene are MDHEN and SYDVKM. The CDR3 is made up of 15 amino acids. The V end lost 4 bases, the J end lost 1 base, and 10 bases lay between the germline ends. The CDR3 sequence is CASSSSGGTNEKLFF. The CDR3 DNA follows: TGTGCCAGCAGTTCATCCGGGGGAACTAATGAAAAACTGTTTTTT.

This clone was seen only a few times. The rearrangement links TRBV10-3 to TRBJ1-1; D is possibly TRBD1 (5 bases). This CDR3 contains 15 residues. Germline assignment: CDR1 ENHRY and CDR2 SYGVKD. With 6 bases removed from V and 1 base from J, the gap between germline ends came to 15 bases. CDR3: CAISPATGENTEAFF. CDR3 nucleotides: TGTGCCATCAGCCCAGCCACGGGGGAGAACACTGAAGCTTTCTTT.

For the CDR3, the DNA is TGTGCCAGCAGCCACCTCCGGACAGGGGTTAGCTATGGCTACACCTTC. Protein sequence: CASSHLRTGVSYGYTF. This chain links TRBV3-1 (or the pseudogene TRBV3-2) with TRBJ1-2, with TRBD1 identical over 9 bases. CDR1 and CDR2 (germline): LGHDT, YNNKEL (reference sequence). The J segment lost 4 bases and the V segment lost 3 bases, leaving 9 bases of the junction unmatched. The CDR3 is 16 residues long.

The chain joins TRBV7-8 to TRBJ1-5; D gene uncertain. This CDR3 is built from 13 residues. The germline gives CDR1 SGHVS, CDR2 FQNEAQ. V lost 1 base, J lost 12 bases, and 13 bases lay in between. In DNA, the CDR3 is TGTGCCAGCAGCTTAGAGTTGAGGACTCTCCAGCATTTT. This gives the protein CASSLELRTLQHF.

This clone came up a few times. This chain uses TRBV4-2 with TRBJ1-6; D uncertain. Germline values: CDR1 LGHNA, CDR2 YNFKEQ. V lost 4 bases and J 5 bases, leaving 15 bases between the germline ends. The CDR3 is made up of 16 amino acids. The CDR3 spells CASSLRPITDNSPLHF. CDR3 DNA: TGTGCCAGCAGCCTAAGGCCAATAACCGATAATTCACCCCTCCACTTT.

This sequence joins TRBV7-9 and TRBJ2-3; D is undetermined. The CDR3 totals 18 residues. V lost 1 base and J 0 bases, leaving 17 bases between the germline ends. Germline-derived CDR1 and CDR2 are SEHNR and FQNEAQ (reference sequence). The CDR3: CASSLVLLLDQSTDTQYF. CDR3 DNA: TGTGCCAGCAGCTTAGTGTTACTCTTGGACCAGAGCACAGATACGCAGTATTTT.

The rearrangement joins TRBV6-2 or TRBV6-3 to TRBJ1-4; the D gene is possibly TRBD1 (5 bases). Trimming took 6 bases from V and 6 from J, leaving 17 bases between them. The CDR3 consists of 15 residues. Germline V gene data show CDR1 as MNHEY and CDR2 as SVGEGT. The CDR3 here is CASSRPGTWDEKLFF. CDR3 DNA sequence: TGTGCCAGCAGCCGACCAGGGACTTGGGATGAAAAACTGTTTTTT.